Below, one T cell receptor beta chain is given with its context. What it binds is not known. Germline V gene sequence: CDR1 SGHDT, CDR2 YYEEEE. The CDR3 runs 15 residues. V lost 2 bases and J lost 4, with 15 bases in between. This sample was included in a study of chemoradiotherapy in HPV16-positive cancers. As for the study in general: Candidate HPV-specific T-cell clones and common TCR motifs came from functional assays in a couple of HPV16-positive patients. General study findings and limits: During treatment, candidate HPV-specific clones and E7-related motifs expanded in tumor. Better recurrence-free survival went with HPV-responsive T-cell expansion in HPV16-positive patients.

Samples were taken several times over chemoradiotherapy. Profiling relied on immunoSEQ multiplex PCR, and the TCRdb table lists in-frame clones only, not all of them. The sample lists roughly 9,000 clones, roughly 70% occurring once. This material was obtained from a patient who underwent chemoradiotherapy. The origin of this receptor is a human donor with HPV-associated anogenital cancer. This chain links TRBV5-6 with TRBJ1-1; possibly TRBD1 for D (6 bases). The CDR3 DNA is TGTGCCAGCAGCTTCCGGGACACGGGGAGCACTGAAGCTTTCTTT. Amino acid sequence: CASSFRDTGSTEAFF.